The 11 T cell receptor beta chains below all came from one sample that was sequenced in a study of blood T cell repertoires in COVID-19. The protocol was immunoSEQ multiplex PCR, while the TCRdb copy is restricted to in-frame clones and leaves out a portion. The sample consists of about 320,000 clones, nearly 90% of them appearing once. Input material: peripheral blood. The receptors derive from a woman in her 30s with COVID-19, enrolled during active disease.

The chain links TRBV24-1 to TRBJ2-3, with 7 positions matching TRBD1. V shed 2 bases, J shed 0 bases, and the junction held 13 bases outside the gene matches. Per germline, CDR1 KGHDR and CDR2 SFDVKD. CDR3 size: 19 residues. This CDR3 is CATSDSTHGQETSTDTQYF. In DNA, the CDR3 is TGTGCCACCAGTGATTCCACCCACGGACAGGAAACTAGCACAGATACGCAGTATTTT.

This clone has a single count. The V gene is TRBV29-1, the J gene TRBJ1-2; tentatively, D is TRBD1 (5 bases). The germline V and J ends were trimmed by 7 bases and 4 bases, with 13 bases remaining between them. Looked up from germline, CDR1 is SQVTM and CDR2 is ANQGSEA. This CDR3 region has 12 residues. CDR3 region: CSAGGALYGYTF. DNA for the CDR3: TGCAGCGCGGGGGGAGCGCTCTATGGCTACACCTTC.

The V gene is TRBV12-5, the J gene TRBJ2-5; the match to TRBD1 covers 8 bases. Per the germline V gene, CDR1 is LGHNT and CDR2 is FRNRAP. With V trimmed by 5 bases and J by 5 bases, 13 bases remained unmatched. This CDR3 region has 16 residues. This chain's CDR3 is CASGPVTGGLRETQYF. As DNA, the CDR3 is TGTGCTAGTGGTCCCGTAACAGGGGGGTTGAGGGAGACCCAGTACTTC.

The J gene is TRBJ1-1, the V gene TRBV19; D call uncertain. With 3 bases removed from V and 4 bases from J, the gap between germline ends came to 12 bases. The germline V gene has CDR1 LNHDA and CDR2 SQIVND (reference sequence). The CDR3 totals 14 residues. The CDR3 reads CASSMYTGGTEAFF. In DNA form, the CDR3 reads TGTGCCAGTAGTATGTACACCGGCGGCACTGAAGCTTTCTTT.

The rearrangement joins TRBV19 to TRBJ2-7, with no clear D. V lost 2 bases and J 4 bases, leaving 9 bases between the germline ends. Germline-derived CDR1 and CDR2 are LNHDA and SQIVND (reference sequence). This CDR3 contains 13 residues. CDR3: CASSISVSYEQYF. CDR3 DNA sequence: TGTGCCAGTAGTATAAGTGTCAGTTACGAGCAGTACTTC.

V and J are TRBV10-1 and TRBJ2-1; D might be TRBD1 (6 bases). Germline lookup yields CDR1 WNHNN and CDR2 SYGVQD (reference sequence). The CDR3 contains 13 residues. Between the trimmed V and J ends, which lost 8 bases and 7 bases, there was a span of 15 bases. The CDR3 protein is CASRDNGLNEQFF. The CDR3 nucleotides read TGCGCCAGCCGGGACAATGGACTTAATGAGCAGTTCTTC.

V and J are TRBV6-6 and TRBJ1-5; no reliable D call. The CDR3 consists of 14 residues. The ends were cut back, 7 bases at V and 2 bases at J, with 12 bases in the middle. The germline gives CDR1 MNHNY, CDR2 SVGAGI (reference sequence). The chain's CDR3 is CASTPIVGNQPQHF. The CDR3 nucleotides read TGTGCCAGCACCCCTATCGTCGGCAATCAGCCCCAGCATTTT.

The rearrangement joins TRBV5-1 to TRBJ1-2; 8 bases align to TRBD1. With 0 bases clipped from V and 6 bases from J, the junction kept 4 bases outside the gene matches. This CDR3 region has 14 residues. In germline, CDR1 is SGHRS, CDR2 YFSETQ. In DNA form, the CDR3 reads TGCGCCAGCAGCTTGGCAGGGGGCGTTAATGGCTACACCTTC. It codes for CASSLAGGVNGYTF.

This chain uses TRBV3-1 (or the pseudogene TRBV3-2) with TRBJ2-7, with TRBD2 as a possible D gene (7 bases). V was pared by 4 bases and J by 5 bases, with 12 bases between. In germline, CDR1 is LGHDT, CDR2 YNNKEL (reference sequence). The CDR3 consists of 13 residues. The CDR3 loop reads CASSLGGVHEQYF. The DNA of the CDR3 is TGTGCCAGCAGCCTAGGGGGGGTACACGAGCAGTACTTC.

The gene calls are TRBV29-1 and TRBJ1-4; D is uncertain. The V gene's germline CDR1 is SQVTM and CDR2 ANQGSEA. The CDR3 loop spans 12 amino acids. As DNA, the CDR3 is TGCAACCCCAAATTGGGAGGGGAAAAACTGTTTTTT. Protein sequence: CNPKLGGEKLFF. Full variable domain (rest looked up from reference TRBV29-1 and TRBJ1-4): SAVISQKPSRDICQRGTSLTIQCQVDSQVTMMFWYRQQPGQSLTLIATANQGSEATYESGFVIDKFPISRPNLTFSTLTVSNMSPEDSSIYLCNPKLGGEKLFFGSGTQLSVL.

The chain combines TRBV18 with TRBJ1-1; 8 nucleotides agree with TRBD1. J gave up 1 base and V 6 bases, and 4 bases lay outside the gene matches. The V gene's germline CDR1 is KGHSH and CDR2 LQKENI. The CDR3 totals 14 residues. In nucleotides, the CDR3 is TGTGCCAGCTCTCCGGGACAGGAGAACACTGAAGCTTTCTTT. It specifies CASSPGQENTEAFF.